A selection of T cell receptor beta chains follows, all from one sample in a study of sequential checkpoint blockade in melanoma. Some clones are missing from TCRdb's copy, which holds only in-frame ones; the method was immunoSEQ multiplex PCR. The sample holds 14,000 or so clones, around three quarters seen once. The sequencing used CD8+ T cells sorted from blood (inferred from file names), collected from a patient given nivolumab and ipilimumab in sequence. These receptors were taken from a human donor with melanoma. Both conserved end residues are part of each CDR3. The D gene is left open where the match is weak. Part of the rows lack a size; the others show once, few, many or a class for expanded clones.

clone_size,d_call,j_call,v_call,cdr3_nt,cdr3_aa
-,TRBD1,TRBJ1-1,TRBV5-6,TGTGCCAGCAGCCCAGGCAGGGGGGAAGAAGCTTTCTTT,CASSPGRGEEAFF
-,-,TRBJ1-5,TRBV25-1,TGTGCCAGCAGTGGGCAGGGCGGTAGGGAGCCCCAGCATTTT,CASSGQGGREPQHF
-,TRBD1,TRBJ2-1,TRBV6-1,TGTGCCAGCAGTGAAGCATCAGGGGGCCTCTACAATGAGCAGTTCTTC,CASSEASGGLYNEQFF
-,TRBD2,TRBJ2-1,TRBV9,TGTGCCAGCAGCGCGAACACGGGACTAGAAGGGAATGAGCAGTTCTTC,CASSANTGLEGNEQFF
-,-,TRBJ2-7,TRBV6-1,TGTGCCAGCAGCCCCCATGCGGGGGCTTACGAGCAGTACTTC,CASSPHAGAYEQYF
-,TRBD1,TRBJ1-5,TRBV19,TGTGCCAGTAGTATTTGGGGGACAGGTCTTAATCAGCCCCAGCATTTT,CASSIWGTGLNQPQHF
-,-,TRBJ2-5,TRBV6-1,TGTGCCAGCAGTGAAGTGGAGTGGCCGGAGACCCAGTACTTC,CASSEVEWPETQYF
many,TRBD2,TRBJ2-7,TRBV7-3,TGTGCCAGCAGCTTTGGGCCTAGCGGGACCTACGAGCAGTACTTC,CASSFGPSGTYEQYF
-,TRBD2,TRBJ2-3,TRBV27,TGTGCCAGCAGTTTATCGGTGCTAGCGGCTAGCACAGATACGCAGTATTTT,CASSLSVLAASTDTQYF
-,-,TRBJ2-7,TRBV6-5,TGTGCCAGCAGTTACGGGGGGGCGGGCGAGCAGTACTTC,CASSYGGAGEQYF
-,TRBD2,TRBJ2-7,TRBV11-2,TGTGCCAGCAGCTTAGGCGGGAGTTACGAGCAGTACTTC,CASSLGGSYEQYF
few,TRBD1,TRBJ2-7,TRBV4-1,TGCGCCAGCAGCCAAGTCGGGACAGCTACCTACGAGCAGTACTTC,CASSQVGTATYEQYF
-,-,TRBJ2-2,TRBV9,TGTGCCAGCAGCGTAGCGAAGACGGGGTCGAACACCGGGGAGCTGTTTTTT,CASSVAKTGSNTGELFF
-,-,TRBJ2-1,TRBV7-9,TGTGCCAGCAGCTTGAGCGAAGAGAGTAACAATGAGCAGTTCTTC,CASSLSEESNNEQFF
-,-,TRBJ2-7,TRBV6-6,TGTGCAACAGGGAGCTCCTACGAGCAGTACTTC,CATGSSYEQYF
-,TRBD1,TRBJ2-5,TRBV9,TGTGCCAGCAGCCCTCGTCCCGGGACAGGGAAAGAGACCCAGTACTTC,CASSPRPGTGKETQYF
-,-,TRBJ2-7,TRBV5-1,TGCGCCAGCAACAGGGTTCCCTACGAGCAGTACTTC,CASNRVPYEQYF
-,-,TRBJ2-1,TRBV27,TGTGCCAGCAGTTTTCTAGAGGAAATAGACAATGAGCAGTTCTTC,CASSFLEEIDNEQFF
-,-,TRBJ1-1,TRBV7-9,TGTGCCAGCAGCTCCCTGATGAGTGAAGCTTTCTTT,CASSSLMSEAFF
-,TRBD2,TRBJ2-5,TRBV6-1,TGTGCCAGCAGAGCCGGGACTAGCGGGGGCGAGACCCAGTACTTC,CASRAGTSGGETQYF
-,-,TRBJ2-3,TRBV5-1,TGCGCCAGCGCCGGGGGAACTAGCACAGATACGCAGTATTTT,CASAGGTSTDTQYF
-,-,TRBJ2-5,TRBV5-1,TGCGCCAGCAGCTTGGATGGGCCGTTAATGGCCCAGTACTTC,CASSLDGPLMAQYF
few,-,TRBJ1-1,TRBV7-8,TGTGCCAGCAGCTTAGGTGGGCCTGAAGCTTTCTTT,CASSLGGPEAFF
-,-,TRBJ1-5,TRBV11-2,TGTGCCAGCAGCTCGTCCCTCAGGGAAGTGGATCAGCCCCAGCATTTT,CASSSSLREVDQPQHF
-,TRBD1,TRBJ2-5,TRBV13,TGTGCCAGCAGCTTGGGGGCGAGGGGGCGCCAGGAGACCCAGTACTTC,CASSLGARGRQETQYF
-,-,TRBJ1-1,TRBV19,TGTGCCAGTAGTATAGATCGACAGGCCTGGGGCACTGAAGCTTTCTTT,CASSIDRQAWGTEAFF
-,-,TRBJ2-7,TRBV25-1,TGTGCCAGCAGTGAATGGACTCGCACCTACGAGCAGTACTTC,CASSEWTRTYEQYF
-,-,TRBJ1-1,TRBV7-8,TGTGCCAGCAGCTTAGTGGGGAGAGGTGACACTGAAGCTTTCTTT,CASSLVGRGDTEAFF
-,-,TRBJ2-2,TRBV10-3,TGTGCCATCAGTGAGTCTATTACGAACACCGGGGAGCTGTTTTTT,CAISESITNTGELFF
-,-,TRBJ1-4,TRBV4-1,TGCGCCAGCAGCCAAGATGGACTTCGTAATGAAAAACTGTTTTTT,CASSQDGLRNEKLFF
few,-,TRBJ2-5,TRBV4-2,TGTGCCAGCAGCCAAGACATCGGGCAGGGCGGAGAGACCCAGTACTTC,CASSQDIGQGGETQYF
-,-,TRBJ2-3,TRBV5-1,TGCGCCAGCAGCTTGGTAGGCGGGGCCACAGATACGCAGTATTTT,CASSLVGGATDTQYF
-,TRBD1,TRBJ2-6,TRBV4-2,TGTGCCAGCAGCCAACAGGGACAGGGTGAGGGGGCCAACGTCCTGACTTTC,CASSQQGQGEGANVLTF
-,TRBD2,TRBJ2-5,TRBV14,TGTGCCAGCAGCCAAAACGGACTAGCGGGAGTGAGGGAGACCCAGTACTTC,CASSQNGLAGVRETQYF
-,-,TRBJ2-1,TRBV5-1,TGCGCCAGCAGCTTGGACAGTAGATCTACCTACAATGAGCAGTTCTTC,CASSLDSRSTYNEQFF
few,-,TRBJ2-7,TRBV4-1,TGCGCCAGCAGCCAAGATGCTGGGGGACTTTACGAGCAGTACTTC,CASSQDAGGLYEQYF
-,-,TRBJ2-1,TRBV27,TGTGCCAGCCAGCCGGGGGTAACCTACAATGAGCAGTTCTTC,CASQPGVTYNEQFF
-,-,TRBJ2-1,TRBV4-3,TGCGCCAGCAGCCCCAATTTAGCGGTCTACAATGAGCAGTTCTTC,CASSPNLAVYNEQFF
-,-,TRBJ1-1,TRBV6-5,TGTGCCAGCAGTTACTCCCAGAACACTGAAGCTTTCTTT,CASSYSQNTEAFF
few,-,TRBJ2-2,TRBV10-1,TGCGCCAGCAGTGGAACAGTCTCAGGGATGGACACCGGGGAGCTGTTTTTT,CASSGTVSGMDTGELFF
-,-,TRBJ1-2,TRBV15,TGTGCCACCAGCCGACATTTCAACTTGGAATATGGCTACACCTTC,CATSRHFNLEYGYTF
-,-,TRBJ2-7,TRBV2,TGTGCCAGCAGTGAAGTCAAAGGGGCCTCCTACGAGCAGTACTTC,CASSEVKGASYEQYF
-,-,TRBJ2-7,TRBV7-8,TGTGCCAGCAGCTTAGCCAGGGGGGCTTACTACGAGCAGTACTTC,CASSLARGAYYEQYF
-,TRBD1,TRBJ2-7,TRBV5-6,TGTGCCAGCAGCTCGGGACAGGGGTACGAGCAGTACTTC,CASSSGQGYEQYF
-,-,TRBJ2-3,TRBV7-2,TGTGCCAGCAGCTTAGATGAGGATACGCAGTATTTT,CASSLDEDTQYF
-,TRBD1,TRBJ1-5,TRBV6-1,TGTGCCAGCAGTGAGACAGGGTGGAATCAGCCCCAGCATTTT,CASSETGWNQPQHF
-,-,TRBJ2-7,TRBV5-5,TGTGCCAGCAGGGGTCTTCTTGACAAGCAGTACTTC,CASRGLLDKQYF